A selection of T cell receptor beta chains follows, all from one sample in a study of CD8 T cells in Susac syndrome. MiXCR, run by TCRdb on the immunoSEQ multiplex PCR reads, gives a single entry per CDR3 protein. Of 140,000 or so distinct CDR3 sequences listed, 94% are singletons. Sequencing was performed on CD4+ T cells from PBMCs. The source of these receptors is a human donor in good health. Both conserved end residues are part of each CDR3. Fields, in order: J gene, V gene, clone size, D gene, CDR3 DNA, CDR3 protein. The D gene is left open where the match is weak. The size of a clone is reported for some rows only, either as once, few or many, or as a class for expanded clones.

J: TRBJ2-7
V: TRBV2
size: -
D: TRBD2
DNA: TGTGCCAGCAGTCAACTAGCGGGAGTTGCCTACGAGCAGTACTTC
CDR3: CASSQLAGVAYEQYF

J: TRBJ1-4
V: TRBV27
size: -
D: -
DNA: TGTGCCAGCAGTTCCTTCATAGGCGAAAAACTGTTTTTT
CDR3: CASSSFIGEKLFF

J: TRBJ1-2
V: TRBV30
size: -
D: TRBD1
DNA: TGTGCCTGGAGTCTACCCGGACAGGGGGAAGGTGGCTACACCTTC
CDR3: CAWSLPGQGEGGYTF

J: TRBJ2-2
V: TRBV15
size: -
D: TRBD2
DNA: TGTGCCACCAGCGGTCCCGGGGAGGGCAGGAACACCGGGGAGCTGTTTTTT
CDR3: CATSGPGEGRNTGELFF

J: TRBJ2-5
V: TRBV19
size: -
D: -
DNA: TGTGCCAGCGCAATCCGGGAGATGGAGACCCAGTACTTC
CDR3: CASAIREMETQYF

J: TRBJ1-5
V: TRBV18
size: once
D: -
DNA: TGTGCCAGCTCACCAAGCCCCAAGAATCAGCCCCAGCATTTT
CDR3: CASSPSPKNQPQHF

J: TRBJ2-7
V: TRBV12-3/TRBV12-4
size: once
D: TRBD2
DNA: TGTGCCAGCAGCAGGGGACTAGCTAGTGAGCAGTACTTC
CDR3: CASSRGLASEQYF

J: TRBJ2-7
V: TRBV18
size: -
D: -
DNA: TGTGCCAGCTCACCAAAAGGCTACGAGCAGTACTTC
CDR3: CASSPKGYEQYF

J: TRBJ1-2
V: TRBV19
size: -
D: TRBD1
DNA: TGTGCCAGCAGACGGAGTACAGGGGGCGGTGGCTACACCTTC
CDR3: CASRRSTGGGGYTF

J: TRBJ2-7
V: TRBV6-6
size: once
D: -
DNA: TGTGCCAGCAGTTTTGGACCGTTCGAATCCGAGCAGTACTTC
CDR3: CASSFGPFESEQYF

J: TRBJ2-7
V: TRBV30
size: -
D: -
DNA: TGTGCCTGGAGAAATCCTGGGAGCTCCTACGAGCAGTACTTC
CDR3: CAWRNPGSSYEQYF

J: TRBJ1-1
V: TRBV12-3/TRBV12-4
size: -
D: -
DNA: TGTGCCAGCAGTTTGGGCGTTTCGGGCACTGAAGCTTTCTTT
CDR3: CASSLGVSGTEAFF

J: TRBJ2-3
V: TRBV9
size: -
D: -
DNA: TGTGCCAGCAGCGGCGTCTTCACAGATACGCAGTATTTT
CDR3: CASSGVFTDTQYF

J: TRBJ2-5
V: TRBV7-8
size: -
D: -
DNA: TGTGCCAGCAGCTTTAGTGGGGGCAGCCAAGAGACCCAGTACTTC
CDR3: CASSFSGGSQETQYF